The rows below give T cell receptor beta chains drawn from one sample of a study of T cell changes during pregnancy in multiple sclerosis. The protocol was immunoSEQ multiplex PCR, while the TCRdb copy is restricted to in-frame clones and leaves out a portion. The data show tens of thousands of clones, 89% seen once. The sample here was CD8+ T cells from peripheral blood mononuclear cells, taken in the second trimester of pregnancy. These receptors were obtained from a female donor with multiple sclerosis, enrolled in a pregnancy study. Both conserved end residues are part of each CDR3. The order of the fields is clone size, J gene, V gene, D gene, CDR3 protein, CDR3 DNA. A D gene is named only where the DNA matches it firmly. Clone size appears in some rows only: once, few, many, or a class for an expanded clone.

>.|TRBJ2-2|TRBV11-3|.
CASSLDLRQALNTGELFF
TGTGCCAGCAGCTTAGATCTCCGGCAGGCGCTGAACACCGGGGAGCTGTTTTTT
>.|TRBJ2-6|TRBV4-3|.
CASSLDRLSGANVLTF
TGCGCCAGCAGCCTTGACAGGTTAAGTGGGGCCAACGTCCTGACTTTC
>.|TRBJ2-3|TRBV28|.
CASKSGPPGDTQYF
TGTGCCAGCAAAAGCGGGCCCCCCGGGGATACGCAGTATTTT
>.|TRBJ1-3|TRBV12-5|.
CASGLVYTGFRRNTIYF
TGTGCTAGTGGTTTGGTCTATACAGGGTTTCGTAGAAACACCATATATTTT
>.|TRBJ2-7|TRBV5-1|TRBD1
CASGDRTGGDYEQYF
TGCGCCAGCGGGGACCGGACAGGGGGTGACTACGAGCAGTACTTC
>few|TRBJ2-2|TRBV6-6|.
CASSYSETGELFF
TGTGCCAGCAGTTACTCGGAGACCGGGGAGCTGTTTTTT
>.|TRBJ1-2|TRBV4-1|.
CASSQDPLTTGYGYTF
TGCGCCAGCAGCCAAGATCCCCTAACAACGGGGTATGGCTACACCTTC
>.|TRBJ2-3|TRBV28|.
CASSLTPGELDTDTQYF
TGTGCCAGCAGTTTAACTCCAGGGGAACTAGACACAGATACGCAGTATTTT
>.|TRBJ2-3|TRBV11-1|TRBD1
CASSLGTAKDITDTQYF
TGTGCCAGCAGCCTAGGGACAGCAAAAGACATCACAGATACGCAGTATTTT
>.|TRBJ2-7|TRBV6-5|.
CASSSPREGDFYEQYF
TGTGCCAGCAGTTCCCCCCGCGAGGGGGATTTCTACGAGCAGTACTTC
>.|TRBJ2-1|TRBV27|TRBD2
CASSSGTSGTYNEQFF
TGTGCCAGCAGTTCAGGGACTAGCGGGACCTACAATGAGCAGTTCTTC
>.|TRBJ2-7|TRBV6-5|TRBD2
CASSSTGLAGENEQYF
TGTGCCAGCAGTTCCACGGGACTAGCGGGAGAAAACGAGCAGTACTTC
>.|TRBJ1-5|TRBV4-3|TRBD1
CASSLTLTGGEGQPQHF
TGCGCCAGCAGCCTAACTCTGACAGGGGGCGAAGGACAGCCCCAGCATTTT
>.|TRBJ2-7|TRBV5-6|.
CASSHNYEQYF
TGTGCCAGCAGTCACAACTACGAGCAGTACTTC
>.|TRBJ1-6|TRBV7-9|.
CASSLDLGNSPLHF
TGTGCCAGCAGCTTGGACTTAGGTAATTCACCCCTCCACTTT
>.|TRBJ2-1|TRBV9|TRBD2
CASSVLPAGGPYEQFF
TGTGCCAGCAGCGTATTGCCAGCGGGAGGGCCCTATGAGCAGTTCTTC
>once|TRBJ2-1|TRBV19|.
CASSAGPYNEQFF
TGTGCCAGTAGTGCGGGGCCCTACAATGAGCAGTTCTTC
>.|TRBJ2-7|TRBV9|.
CASSVGDMDYEQYF
TGTGCCAGCAGCGTAGGGGACATGGACTACGAGCAGTACTTC
>.|TRBJ1-2|TRBV9|.
CASSVGGSYYTF
TGTGCCAGCAGCGTAGGAGGGTCTTACTACACCTTC
>.|TRBJ2-6|TRBV6-4|.
CASSEGEGSTGANVLTF
TGTGCCAGCAGTGAAGGCGAGGGTAGTACTGGGGCCAACGTCCTGACTTTC
>.|TRBJ2-1|TRBV7-9|.
CASSPRQASYNEQFF
TGTGCCAGCAGCCCTCGACAGGCATCCTACAATGAGCAGTTCTTC
>.|TRBJ2-7|TRBV11-3|TRBD1
CASSFDTEGQGNTYEQYF
TGTGCCAGCAGCTTTGATACTGAGGGACAGGGGAATACCTACGAGCAGTACTTC
>.|TRBJ1-4|TRBV2|.
CASSEIPLYQGPGEKLFF
TGTGCCAGCAGTGAAATCCCCCTTTATCAGGGGCCGGGTGAAAAACTGTTTTTT
>.|TRBJ2-5|TRBV11-2|TRBD2
CASSTGGAEETQYF
TGTGCCAGCAGCACCGGGGGGGCCGAGGAGACCCAGTACTTC
>.|TRBJ1-6|TRBV11-3|.
CASSLDRNSPLHF
TGTGCCAGCAGCTTAGACCGTAATTCACCCCTCCACTTT
>.|TRBJ2-3|TRBV4-2|TRBD2
CASSQVAGDLNTQYF
TGTGCCAGCAGCCAAGTAGCGGGAGACTTGAATACGCAGTATTTT
>.|TRBJ2-7|TRBV9|.
CASSASWGRSYEQYF
TGTGCCAGCAGCGCGTCATGGGGGCGTAGCTACGAGCAGTACTTC
>.|TRBJ2-1|TRBV29-1|TRBD2
CSVEVAGGRKGPSTGYNEQFF
TGCAGCGTTGAAGTAGCGGGAGGGCGAAAAGGGCCGAGCACGGGGTACAATGAGCAGTTCTTC
>.|TRBJ2-1|TRBV16|TRBD1
CASSPTGSNNEQFF
TGTGCCAGCAGCCCGACAGGGTCAAACAATGAGCAGTTCTTC
>.|TRBJ2-1|TRBV7-7|TRBD2
CASSLNSGGTYNEQFF
TGTGCCAGCAGCTTGAATAGCGGGGGGACCTACAATGAGCAGTTCTTC
>once|TRBJ2-5|TRBV6-5|TRBD2
CASSYPGGSQETQYF
TGTGCCAGCAGTTACCCGGGGGGGAGCCAAGAGACCCAGTACTTC
>.|TRBJ2-1|TRBV7-3|TRBD2
CASSLTPSGNEQFF
TGTGCCAGCAGCTTAACGCCTAGCGGCAATGAGCAGTTCTTC